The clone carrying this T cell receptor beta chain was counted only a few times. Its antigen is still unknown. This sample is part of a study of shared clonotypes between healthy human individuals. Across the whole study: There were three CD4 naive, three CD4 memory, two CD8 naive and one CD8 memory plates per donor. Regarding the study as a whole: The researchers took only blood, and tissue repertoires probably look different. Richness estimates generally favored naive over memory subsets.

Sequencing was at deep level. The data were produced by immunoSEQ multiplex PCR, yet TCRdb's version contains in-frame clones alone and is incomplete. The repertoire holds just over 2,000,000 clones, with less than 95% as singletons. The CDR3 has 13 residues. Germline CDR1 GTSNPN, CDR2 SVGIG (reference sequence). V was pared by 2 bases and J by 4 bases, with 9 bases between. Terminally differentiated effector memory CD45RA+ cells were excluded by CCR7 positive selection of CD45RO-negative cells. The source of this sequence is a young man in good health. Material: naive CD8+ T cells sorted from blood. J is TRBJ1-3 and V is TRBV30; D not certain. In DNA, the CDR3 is TGTGCCTGGAGTCGGGGAGGAGGAAACACCATATATTTT. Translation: CAWSRGGGNTIYF.